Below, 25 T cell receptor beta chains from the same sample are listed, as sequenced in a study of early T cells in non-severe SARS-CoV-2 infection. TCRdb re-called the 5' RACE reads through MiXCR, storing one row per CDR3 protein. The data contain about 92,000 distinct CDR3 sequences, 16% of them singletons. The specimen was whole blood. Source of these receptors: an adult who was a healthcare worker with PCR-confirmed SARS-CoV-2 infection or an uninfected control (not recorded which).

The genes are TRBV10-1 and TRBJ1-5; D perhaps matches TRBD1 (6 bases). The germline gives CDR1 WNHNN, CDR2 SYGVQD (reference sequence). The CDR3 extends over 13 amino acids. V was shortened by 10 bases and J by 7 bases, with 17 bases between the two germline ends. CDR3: CATQQGPGQPQHF. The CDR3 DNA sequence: TGCGCCACCCAACAGGGCCCCGGGCAGCCCCAGCATTTT.

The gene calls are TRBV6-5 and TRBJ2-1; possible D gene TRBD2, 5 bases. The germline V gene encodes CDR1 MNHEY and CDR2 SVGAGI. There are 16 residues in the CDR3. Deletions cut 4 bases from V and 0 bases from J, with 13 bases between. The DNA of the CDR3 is TGTGCCAGCAGTTGGACTCGCTCGAGCTCCTACAATGAGCAGTTCTTC. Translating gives CASSWTRSSSYNEQFF.

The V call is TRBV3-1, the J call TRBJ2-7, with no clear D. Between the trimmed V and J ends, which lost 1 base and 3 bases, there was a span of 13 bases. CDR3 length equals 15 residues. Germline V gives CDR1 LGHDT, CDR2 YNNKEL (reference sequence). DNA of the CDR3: TGTGCCAGCAGCCAAGGGCAGGCTGCCAGCTACGAGCAGTACTTC. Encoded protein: CASSQGQAASYEQYF.

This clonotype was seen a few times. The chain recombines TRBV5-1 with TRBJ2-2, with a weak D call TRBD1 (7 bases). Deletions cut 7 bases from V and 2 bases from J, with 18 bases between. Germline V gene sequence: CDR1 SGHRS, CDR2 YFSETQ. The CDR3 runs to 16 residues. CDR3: CASRGTQGVNTGELFF. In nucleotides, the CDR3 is TGCGCCAGCCGCGGGACTCAGGGGGTCAACACCGGGGAGCTGTTTTTT.

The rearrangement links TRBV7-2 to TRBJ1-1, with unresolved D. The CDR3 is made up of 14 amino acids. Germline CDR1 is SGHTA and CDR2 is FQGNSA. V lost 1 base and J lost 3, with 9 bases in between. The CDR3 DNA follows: TGTGCCAGCAGCTTAGGGGTGAGTTACACTGAAGCTTTCTTT. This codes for CASSLGVSYTEAFF.

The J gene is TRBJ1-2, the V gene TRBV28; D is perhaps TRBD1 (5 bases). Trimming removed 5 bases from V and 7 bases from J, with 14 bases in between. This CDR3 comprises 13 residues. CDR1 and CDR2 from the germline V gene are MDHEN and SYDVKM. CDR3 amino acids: CASSVHKGFGYTF. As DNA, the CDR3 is TGTGCCAGCAGTGTTCATAAGGGGTTTGGCTACACCTTC.

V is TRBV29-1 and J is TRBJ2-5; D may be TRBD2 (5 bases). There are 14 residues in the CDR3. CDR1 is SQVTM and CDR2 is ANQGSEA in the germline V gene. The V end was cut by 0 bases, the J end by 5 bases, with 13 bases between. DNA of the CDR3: TGCAGCGTTGAAGATCGGCTAGCCCGGGAGACCCAGTACTTC. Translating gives CSVEDRLARETQYF.

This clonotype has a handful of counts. Here the CDR3 reads CASSLGQEGYTF. The CDR3 nucleotides read TGCGCCAGCAGCTTGGGACAAGAAGGCTACACCTTC. The chain uses TRBV5-1 and TRBJ1-2; D uncertain. This CDR3 is built from 12 residues. Between the trimmed V and J ends, which lost 0 bases and 8 bases, there was a span of 8 bases. From germline, CDR1 is SGHRS and CDR2 YFSETQ.

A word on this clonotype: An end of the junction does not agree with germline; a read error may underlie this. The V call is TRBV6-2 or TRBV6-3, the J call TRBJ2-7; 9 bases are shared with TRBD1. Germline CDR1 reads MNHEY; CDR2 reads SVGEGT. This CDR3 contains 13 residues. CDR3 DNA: TGTGCCAGCAGTTACTGGGGACAGGGCCTTCGGGACTTC. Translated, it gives CASSYWGQGLRDF.

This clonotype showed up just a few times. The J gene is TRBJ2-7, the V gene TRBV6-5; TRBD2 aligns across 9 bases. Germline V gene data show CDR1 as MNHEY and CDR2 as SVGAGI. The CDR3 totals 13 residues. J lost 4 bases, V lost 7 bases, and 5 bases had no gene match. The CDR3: CASKGSGRYEQYF. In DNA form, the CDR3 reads TGTGCCAGCAAAGGTAGCGGGAGATACGAGCAGTACTTC.

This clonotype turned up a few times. CDR3 sequence (DNA): TGTGCCAGTAGTATGGTAGCGGGGGGTCAGGATACGCAGTATTTT. It codes for CASSMVAGGQDTQYF. The V and J genes are TRBV19 and TRBJ2-3, with 10 bases lining up with TRBD2. The CDR3 totals 15 residues. The V gene's germline CDR1 is LNHDA and CDR2 SQIVND (reference sequence). V gave up 3 bases and J gave up 6 bases; unmatched junction bases: 6.

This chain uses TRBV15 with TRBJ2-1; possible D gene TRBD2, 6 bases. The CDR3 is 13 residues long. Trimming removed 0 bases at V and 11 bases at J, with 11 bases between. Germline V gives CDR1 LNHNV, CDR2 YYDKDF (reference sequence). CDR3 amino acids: CATSREASDQQFF. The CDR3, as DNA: TGTGCCACCAGCAGAGAGGCTAGCGATCAGCAGTTCTTC.

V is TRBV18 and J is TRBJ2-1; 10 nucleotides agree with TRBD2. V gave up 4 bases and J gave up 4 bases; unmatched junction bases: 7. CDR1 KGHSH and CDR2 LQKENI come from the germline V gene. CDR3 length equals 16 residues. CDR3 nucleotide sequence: TGTGCCAGCTCACGGGTTCTAGCGGGGGAATACAATGAGCAGTTCTTC. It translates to CASSRVLAGEYNEQFF. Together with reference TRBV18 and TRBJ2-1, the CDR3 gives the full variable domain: NAGVMQNPRHLVRRRGQEARLRCSPMKGHSHVYWYRQLPEEGLKFMVYLQKENIIDESGMPKERFSAEFPKEGPSILRIQQVVRGDSAAYFCASSRVLAGEYNEQFFGPGTRLTVL.

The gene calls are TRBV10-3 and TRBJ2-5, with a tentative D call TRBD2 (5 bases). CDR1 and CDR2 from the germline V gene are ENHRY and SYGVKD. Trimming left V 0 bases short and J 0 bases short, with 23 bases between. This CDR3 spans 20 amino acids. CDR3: CAISESSKGRSRLYQETQYF. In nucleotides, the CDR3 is TGTGCCATCAGTGAGTCAAGTAAAGGGAGATCCCGATTGTACCAAGAGACCCAGTACTTC.

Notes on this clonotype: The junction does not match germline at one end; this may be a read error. CDR3: CVSSSLRSLGLFTQYF. In DNA form, the CDR3 reads TGTGTCAGCAGCTCACTTCGGTCGCTGGGACTATTTACGCAGTATTTT. The chain recombines TRBV7-6 with TRBJ2-3; 7 positions match TRBD2. The CDR3 is made up of 16 amino acids. Germline V gene data show CDR1 as SGHVS and CDR2 as FNYEAQ.

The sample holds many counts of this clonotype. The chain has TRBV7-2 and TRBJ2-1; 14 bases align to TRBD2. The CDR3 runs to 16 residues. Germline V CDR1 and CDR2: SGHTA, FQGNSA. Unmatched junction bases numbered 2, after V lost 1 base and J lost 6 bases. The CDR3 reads CASSLGGLAGVNEQFF. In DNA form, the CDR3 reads TGTGCCAGCAGCTTAGGGGGACTAGCGGGAGTCAATGAGCAGTTCTTC.

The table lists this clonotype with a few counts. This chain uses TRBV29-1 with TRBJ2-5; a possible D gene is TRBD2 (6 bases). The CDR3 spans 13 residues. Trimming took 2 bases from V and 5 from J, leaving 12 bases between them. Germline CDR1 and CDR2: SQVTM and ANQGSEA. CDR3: CSVERQGGETQYF. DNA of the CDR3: TGCAGCGTTGAACGTCAGGGAGGCGAGACCCAGTACTTC. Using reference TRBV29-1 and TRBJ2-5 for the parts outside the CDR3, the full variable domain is SAVISQKPSRDICQRGTSLTIQCQVDSQVTMMFWYRQQPGQSLTLIATANQGSEATYESGFVIDKFPISRPNLTFSTLTVSNMSPEDSSIYLCSVERQGGETQYFGPGTRLLVL.

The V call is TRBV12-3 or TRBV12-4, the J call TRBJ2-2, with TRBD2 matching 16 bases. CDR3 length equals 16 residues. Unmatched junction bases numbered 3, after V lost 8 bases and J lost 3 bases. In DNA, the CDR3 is TGTGCCAGCGCTGGGACTAGCGGGGGGGACACCGGGGAGCTGTTTTTT. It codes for CASAGTSGGDTGELFF.

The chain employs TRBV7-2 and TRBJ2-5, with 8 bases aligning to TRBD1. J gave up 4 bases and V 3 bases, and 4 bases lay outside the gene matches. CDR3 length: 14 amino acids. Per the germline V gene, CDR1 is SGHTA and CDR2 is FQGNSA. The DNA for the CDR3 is TGTGCCAGCAGCTTGGGGGACAGGCGAGAGACCCAGTACTTC. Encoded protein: CASSLGDRRETQYF.

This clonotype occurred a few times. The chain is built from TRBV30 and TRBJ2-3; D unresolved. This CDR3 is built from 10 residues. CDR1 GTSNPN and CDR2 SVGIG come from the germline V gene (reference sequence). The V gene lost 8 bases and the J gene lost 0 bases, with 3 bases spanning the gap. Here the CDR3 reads CASSTDTQYF. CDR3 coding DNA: TGTGCCAGCAGCACAGATACGCAGTATTTT.

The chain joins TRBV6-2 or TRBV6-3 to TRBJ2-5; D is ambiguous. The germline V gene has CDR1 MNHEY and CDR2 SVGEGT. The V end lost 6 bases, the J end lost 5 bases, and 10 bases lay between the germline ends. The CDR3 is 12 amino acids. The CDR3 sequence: CASSHPQETQYF. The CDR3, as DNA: TGTGCCAGCAGCCACCCCCAGGAGACCCAGTACTTC.

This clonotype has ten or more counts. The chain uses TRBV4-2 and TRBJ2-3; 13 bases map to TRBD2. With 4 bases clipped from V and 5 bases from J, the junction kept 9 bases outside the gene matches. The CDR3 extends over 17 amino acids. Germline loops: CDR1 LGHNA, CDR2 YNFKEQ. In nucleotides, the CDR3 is TGTGCCAGCAGCCTAGACCGGACTAGCGGGGGCGGAGATACGCAGTATTTT. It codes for CASSLDRTSGGGDTQYF.

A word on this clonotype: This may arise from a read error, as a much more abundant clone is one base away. The chain's CDR3 is CRAREGVAKNIQYF. The CDR3 DNA reads as TGCAGAGCTAGAGAAGGGGTAGCCAAAAACATTCAGTACTTC. This chain uses TRBV20-1 with TRBJ2-4; D perhaps matches TRBD1 (5 bases). The CDR3 length is 14 residues. CDR1 is DFQATT, CDR2 SNEGSKA, per germline (reference sequence).

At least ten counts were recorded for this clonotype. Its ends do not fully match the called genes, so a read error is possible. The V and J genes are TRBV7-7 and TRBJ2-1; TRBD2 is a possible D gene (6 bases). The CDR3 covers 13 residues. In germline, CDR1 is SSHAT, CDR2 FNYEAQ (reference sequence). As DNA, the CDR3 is TGTGCTAGCAGCGTCGGGACTTCTAATGAGCAGTTCTTC. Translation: CASSVGTSNEQFF.

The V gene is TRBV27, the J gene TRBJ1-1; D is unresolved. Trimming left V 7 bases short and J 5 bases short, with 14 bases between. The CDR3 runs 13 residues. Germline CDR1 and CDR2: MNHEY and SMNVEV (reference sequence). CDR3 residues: CASKAGEGTEAFF. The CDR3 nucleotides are TGTGCCAGCAAAGCAGGAGAAGGAACTGAAGCTTTCTTT.